This entry lists 31 T cell receptor beta chains sequenced from one sample in a study of cytomegalovirus exposure and HLA in healthy donors. Sequencing used immunoSEQ multiplex PCR; TCRdb keeps in-frame clones, though not all of them. The table shows fewer than 150,000 clones, with more than 85% occurring only once. Sequencing used PBMCs. The receptors here all came from a man aged 18 to 29 in good health and CMV-seropositive.

The CDR3 DNA is TGTGCCAGCAATCAGGGGTCGAACACTGAAGCTTTCTTT. It yields the protein CASNQGSNTEAFF. This rearrangement joins TRBV6-1 to TRBJ1-1, with D possibly TRBD1 on 6 matching bases. This CDR3 is built from 13 residues. Trimming took off 7 bases at V and 1 base at J, with 10 bases between the two ends. CDR1 is MNHNS and CDR2 is SASEGT in the germline V gene.

The chain combines TRBV2 with TRBJ1-1; D is uncertain. Germline V CDR1 and CDR2: SNHLY, FYNNEI. The CDR3 has 13 residues. Between the trimmed V and J ends, which lost 4 bases and 3 bases, there was a span of 9 bases. CDR3 sequence: CASSALRDTEAFF. The CDR3, as DNA: TGTGCCAGCAGTGCTCTCCGCGACACTGAAGCTTTCTTT.

V and J are TRBV5-8 and TRBJ2-7, with 8 bases fitting TRBD1. V lost 1 base, J lost 2 bases, and 5 bases stayed unmatched. This CDR3 comprises 15 residues. Per germline, CDR1 SGHTS and CDR2 YDEGEE. The CDR3 nucleotides are TGTGCCAGCAGCTTGTTCGGGACAGGTACCTACGAGCAGTACTTC. It is translated as CASSLFGTGTYEQYF.

The chain uses TRBV7-3 and TRBJ2-2; D perhaps matches TRBD2 (6 bases). CDR1 is SGHTA and CDR2 is FQGTGA in the germline V gene. Trimming shortened V by 1 base and J by 4 bases, and 13 bases separated the two germline ends. The CDR3 has 16 residues. DNA of the CDR3: TGTGCCAGCAGCTTAAGCGCGCGGGGAGCCACCGGGGAGCTGTTTTTT. This translates into CASSLSARGATGELFF.

The genes are TRBV15 and TRBJ2-7, with 10 bases lining up with TRBD1. In germline, CDR1 is LNHNV, CDR2 YYDKDF (reference sequence). The ends lost 1 base at V and 5 bases at J; junction bases unmatched: 2. The CDR3 has 14 amino acids. The CDR3 loop reads CATSRAGTGDEQYF. CDR3 DNA: TGTGCCACCAGCAGAGCCGGGACAGGGGACGAGCAGTACTTC.

The chain joins TRBV28 to TRBJ2-7; 7 nucleotides agree with TRBD1. V trimming: 7 bases; J trimming: 6 bases; junction bases outside the gene matches: 12. Germline CDR1 and CDR2: MDHEN and SYDVKM. This CDR3 region has 14 residues. The CDR3 spells CASIKGGGLSEQYF. DNA for the CDR3: TGTGCCAGCATAAAAGGGGGCGGTCTGTCCGAGCAGTACTTC.

The rearrangement uses TRBV14 and TRBJ1-6, with a weak D call TRBD1 (6 bases). CDR1 and CDR2 from the germline V gene are SGHDN and FVKESK. The CDR3 is 15 amino acids. V was clipped by 2 bases and J by 10 bases, with 15 bases between them. CDR3 region: CASSQKVQGGSPLHF. For the CDR3, the DNA is TGTGCCAGCAGCCAAAAAGTACAGGGTGGATCACCCCTCCACTTT.

V and J are TRBV11-2 and TRBJ2-4, with 14 bases that match TRBD2. With 0 bases clipped from V and 5 bases from J, the junction kept 9 bases outside the gene matches. CDR1 is SGHAT and CDR2 is FQNNGV in the germline V gene. CDR3 length: 19 amino acids. The CDR3 loop is CASSLEGLAGVRDQNIQYF. The CDR3 DNA is TGTGCCAGCAGCTTAGAGGGACTAGCGGGAGTACGGGACCAAAACATTCAGTACTTC.

CDR3 DNA: TGTGCCAGCTCAAGAAGCCACCCTACAGGGGGAGAGACCCAGTACTTC. This encodes CASSRSHPTGGETQYF. This chain connects TRBV18 to TRBJ2-5; 8 bases fit TRBD1. CDR3 size: 16 residues. V gave up 5 bases and J gave up 4 bases; unmatched junction bases: 12. CDR1 is KGHSH and CDR2 is LQKENI in the germline V gene.

This clone has a handful of counts. The chain links TRBV6-4 to TRBJ2-1; TRBD1 matches at 7 bases. Trimming removed 3 bases from V and 6 bases from J; junction bases left unmatched: 5. The CDR3 is made up of 14 amino acids. Germline lookup yields CDR1 MRHNA and CDR2 SNTAGT. CDR3: CASSDGAGGNEQFF. The CDR3 DNA is TGTGCCAGCAGTGATGGGGCAGGGGGCAATGAGCAGTTCTTC.

V and J are TRBV14 and TRBJ1-1; TRBD1 is a possible D gene (6 bases). In germline, CDR1 is SGHDN, CDR2 FVKESK. V was trimmed by 0 bases and J by 2 bases, leaving 7 bases between them. This CDR3 has 14 residues. This CDR3 is CASSQEGANTEAFF. In nucleotides, the CDR3 is TGTGCCAGCAGCCAAGAGGGGGCCAACACTGAAGCTTTCTTT.

The rearrangement joins TRBV14 to TRBJ2-5; 8 nucleotides align to TRBD2. CDR1 and CDR2 (germline): SGHDN, FVKESK. This CDR3 has 15 amino acids. V was clipped by 2 bases and J by 4 bases; unmatched bases: 6. CDR3 loop: CASSQHGLALETQYF. The DNA for the CDR3 is TGTGCCAGCAGCCAACATGGACTAGCTTTAGAGACCCAGTACTTC.

Here the CDR3 reads CASSLGFWQLGDNEQFF. The CDR3 DNA sequence: TGTGCCAGCAGTTTGGGCTTCTGGCAGTTGGGTGACAATGAGCAGTTCTTC. The chain is built from TRBV27 and TRBJ2-1; D unresolved. V was clipped by 3 bases and J by 5 bases, with 20 bases between them. Germline loops: CDR1 MNHEY, CDR2 SMNVEV (reference sequence). The CDR3 sequence is 17 residues long.

The V call is TRBV6-1, the J call TRBJ2-2; 9 bases fit TRBD2. J gave up 4 bases and V 8 bases, and 8 bases lay outside the gene matches. Germline V gene sequence: CDR1 MNHNS, CDR2 SASEGT. The CDR3 spans 15 residues. The CDR3 sequence: CASGDLAGRTGELFF. The CDR3 region has the DNA TGTGCCAGCGGAGACCTAGCGGGACGCACCGGGGAGCTGTTTTTT.

V usage is TRBV2 and J usage is TRBJ2-3, with 9 bases identical to TRBD1. From germline, CDR1 is SNHLY and CDR2 FYNNEI. The J segment lost 2 bases and the V segment lost 4 bases, leaving 10 bases of the junction unmatched. This CDR3 comprises 17 residues. As DNA, the CDR3 is TGTGCCAGCAGTGCCACATCGTGGGACAGGGACACAGATACGCAGTATTTT. This encodes CASSATSWDRDTDTQYF.

J is TRBJ2-7 and V is TRBV28; tentatively, D is TRBD1 (5 bases). CDR1 and CDR2 from the germline V gene are MDHEN and SYDVKM. The CDR3 spans 14 residues. The V end was cut by 5 bases, the J end by 6 bases, with 17 bases between. In nucleotides, the CDR3 is TGTGCCAGCAGTCCATCCCTCCAGGGAAGCGAGCAGTACTTC. As protein: CASSPSLQGSEQYF.

V and J are TRBV2 and TRBJ2-1; D gene ambiguous. V was shortened by 8 bases and J by 3 bases, with 20 bases between the two germline ends. Germline CDR1 SNHLY, CDR2 FYNNEI. The CDR3 is made up of 16 amino acids. DNA for the CDR3: TGTGCCAGCCTCAGCCTAGTTAACCCCTACTACAATGAGCAGTTCTTC. This encodes CASLSLVNPYYNEQFF. The variable domain in full, with the rest retrieved from reference TRBV2 and TRBJ2-1, is EPEVTQTPSHQVTQMGQEVILRCVPISNHLYFYWYRQILGQKVEFLVSFYNNEISEKSEIFDDQFSVERPDGSNFTLKIRSTKLEDSAMYFCASLSLVNPYYNEQFFGPGTRLTVL.

This chain uses TRBV29-1 with TRBJ2-1; 8 bases align to TRBD1. Germline values: CDR1 SQVTM, CDR2 ANQGSEA. CDR3 size: 13 residues. V shed 8 bases, J shed 9 bases, and the junction held 12 bases outside the gene matches. This CDR3 reads CSIGQGGPREQFF. The CDR3 DNA reads TGCAGCATAGGACAGGGAGGACCGCGTGAGCAGTTCTTC.

CDR3 bases: TGTGCCAGCAGCACTTACTCCTACGAGCAGTACTTC. As protein: CASSTYSYEQYF. The rearrangement joins TRBV7-2 to TRBJ2-7; no firm D call. With 5 bases removed from V and 0 bases from J, the gap between germline ends came to 5 bases. CDR1 is SGHTA, CDR2 FQGNSA, per germline. The length of the CDR3 is 12 residues.

The table lists this clone with a count of one. J is TRBJ2-1 and V is TRBV4-1; D unresolved. This CDR3 contains 17 residues. Germline loops: CDR1 MGHRA, CDR2 YSYEKL. V lost 0 bases to trimming and J lost 0 bases, with 12 bases between them. DNA of the CDR3: TGCGCCAGCAGCCAAGATCCAGCCTACAGCTCCTACAATGAGCAGTTCTTC. It codes for CASSQDPAYSSYNEQFF.

This clone was seen more than once but under ten times. This rearrangement joins TRBV7-9 to TRBJ1-2, with TRBD1 as a possible D gene (6 bases). V lost 3 bases and J lost 5, with 13 bases in between. This CDR3 region has 14 residues. Germline V gene data show CDR1 as SEHNR and CDR2 as FQNEAQ (reference sequence). The CDR3 sequence is CASSFPTGKYGYTF. CDR3 nucleotides: TGTGCCAGCAGCTTCCCCACAGGGAAGTATGGCTACACCTTC.

The chain employs TRBV4-2 and TRBJ1-5; no reliable D call. CDR3 length: 15 residues. Trimming took off 7 bases at V and 0 bases at J, with 13 bases between the two ends. Germline V lookup: CDR1 LGHNA, CDR2 YNFKEQ. In DNA form, the CDR3 reads TGTGCCAGCACCTTCACGGGAAATAGCAATCAGCCCCAGCATTTT. Translating gives CASTFTGNSNQPQHF.

The genes are TRBV6-5 and TRBJ2-7, with a tentative D call TRBD1 (5 bases). Deletions cut 6 bases from V and 5 bases from J, with 17 bases between. CDR3 size: 14 residues. Looked up from germline, CDR1 is MNHEY and CDR2 is SVGAGI. CDR3 sequence: CASRPSLQVHEQYF. The CDR3 coding sequence is TGTGCCAGCAGACCCTCCTTACAGGTGCACGAGCAGTACTTC.

The chain has TRBV25-1 and TRBJ2-7; a possible D gene is TRBD1 (5 bases). CDR3 length: 13 residues. The V and J ends lost 6 bases and 4 bases respectively, with 13 bases between them. CDR1 and CDR2 from the germline V gene are MGHDK and SYGVNS. The CDR3 sequence: CASRKGQGYEQYF. CDR3 bases: TGTGCCAGCAGGAAAGGGCAGGGTTACGAGCAGTACTTC.

The chain combines TRBV7-8 with TRBJ1-6; the match to TRBD1 covers 7 bases. V shed 5 bases, J shed 11 bases, and the junction held 12 bases outside the gene matches. The CDR3 is 15 amino acids. Germline CDR1 and CDR2: SGHVS and FQNEAQ. CDR3 loop: CASSHGQAAPAPLHF. The CDR3 bases are TGTGCCAGCAGCCACGGACAGGCTGCCCCGGCACCCCTCCACTTT. The full variable domain, with the rest looked up from reference TRBV7-8 and TRBJ1-6, is GAGVSQSPRYKVAKRGQDVALRCDPISGHVSLFWYQQALGQGPEFLTYFQNEAQLDKSGLPSDRFFAERPEGSVSTLKIQRTQQEDSAVYLCASSHGQAAPAPLHFGNGTRLTVT.

The CDR3 reads CSATSGGWQYF. The CDR3 DNA sequence: TGCAGTGCGACCTCAGGGGGCTGGCAGTACTTC. The J gene is TRBJ2-7, the V gene TRBV20-1; 8 nucleotides match TRBD1. Germline lookup yields CDR1 DFQATT and CDR2 SNEGSKA (reference sequence). The CDR3 contains 11 residues. The trim removed 6 bases at V and 9 bases at J, leaving 7 bases unmatched.

The V gene is TRBV7-9, the J gene TRBJ2-5; D is ambiguous. The CDR3 covers 15 residues. CDR1 is SEHNR, CDR2 FQNEAQ, per germline (reference sequence). V dropped 0 bases and J dropped 4 bases, with 12 bases sitting between them. This CDR3 reads CASSLAILPTETQYF. CDR3 coding DNA: TGTGCCAGCAGCTTAGCGATACTTCCCACAGAGACCCAGTACTTC. The full variable domain, its missing parts supplied by reference TRBV7-9 and TRBJ2-5, is DTGVSQNPRHKITKRGQNVTFRCDPISEHNRLYWYRQTLGQGPEFLTYFQNEAQLEKSRLLSDRFSAERPKGSFSTLEIQRTEQGDSAMYLCASSLAILPTETQYFGPGTRLLVL.

The chain carries TRBV7-2 and TRBJ1-3; 11 positions match TRBD1. Trimming at V came to 5 bases and at J to 4 bases, leaving 10 bases not matched to a gene. Germline CDR1 reads SGHTA; CDR2 reads FQGNSA. The CDR3 extends over 17 amino acids. CDR3 sequence: CASSPRRTGGRGNTIYF. The CDR3, as DNA: TGTGCCAGCAGCCCAAGAAGGACAGGGGGCCGAGGAAACACCATATATTTT.

The chain couples TRBV9 to TRBJ1-3, with 9 nucleotides matching TRBD1. Unmatched junction bases numbered 8, after V lost 4 bases and J lost 0 bases. This CDR3 region has 17 residues. The V gene's germline CDR1 is SGDLS and CDR2 YYNGEE. CDR3 sequence: CASSPETGGLSGNTIYF. The CDR3 DNA sequence: TGTGCCAGCAGCCCCGAGACAGGGGGTCTCTCTGGAAACACCATATATTTT. Looking up the rest from reference TRBV9 and TRBJ1-3 gives the full variable domain: DSGVTQTPKHLITATGQRVTLRCSPRSGDLSVYWYQQSLDQGLQFLIQYYNGEERAKGNILERFSAQQFPDLHSELNLSSLELGDSALYFCASSPETGGLSGNTIYFGEGSWLTVV.

The chain combines TRBV28 with TRBJ2-1, with D possibly being TRBD2 (5 bases). This CDR3 has 11 residues. From germline, CDR1 is MDHEN and CDR2 SYDVKM. V lost 6 bases to trimming and J lost 13 bases, with 13 bases between them. The CDR3 sequence is CASSLQRAQFF. The CDR3 DNA sequence: TGTGCCAGCAGCCTACAGAGGGCACAGTTCTTC.

The V and J genes are TRBV27 and TRBJ2-3; possible D gene TRBD1, 6 bases. This CDR3 comprises 13 residues. Germline-derived CDR1 and CDR2 are MNHEY and SMNVEV (reference sequence). The V end lost 3 bases, the J end lost 4 bases, and 8 bases lay between the germline ends. In nucleotides, the CDR3 is TGTGCCAGCAGTTTGGACAGCTCAGATACGCAGTATTTT. It translates to CASSLDSSDTQYF.